Many counts were recorded for the clone carrying this TCR beta chain. This CDR3 contains 14 residues. Germline CDR1 DFQATT, CDR2 SNEGSKA (reference sequence). Deletions cut 1 base from V and 2 bases from J, with 11 bases between. Certain patients, namely those with other autoimmune diseases, uncontrolled infections, pregnancy or lactation, were excluded. This record belongs to a study of Graves' ophthalmopathy and Graves' hyperthyroidism. Amplification of TCR beta CDR3 regions used RNA transcripts. The workflow started with a first-round RT-PCR run with HTBI primers and then moved on to a second-round multiplex PCR. Using its own MiXCR run on the multiplex PCR reads, TCRdb lists one record per CDR3 protein. The table records 200,000 to 250,000 distinct CDR3 sequences, about a fifth of them present only once.

The V and J genes are TRBV20-1 and TRBJ2-5, with a possible D match to TRBD1 (6 bases). Sequences were obtained from peripheral blood. The clonotype was recovered from a woman between 50 and 59 years old with Graves' ophthalmopathy. CDR3: CSARAIGQQETQYF. The CDR3 DNA reads TGCAGTGCTAGAGCGATTGGACAGCAAGAGACCCAGTACTTC.